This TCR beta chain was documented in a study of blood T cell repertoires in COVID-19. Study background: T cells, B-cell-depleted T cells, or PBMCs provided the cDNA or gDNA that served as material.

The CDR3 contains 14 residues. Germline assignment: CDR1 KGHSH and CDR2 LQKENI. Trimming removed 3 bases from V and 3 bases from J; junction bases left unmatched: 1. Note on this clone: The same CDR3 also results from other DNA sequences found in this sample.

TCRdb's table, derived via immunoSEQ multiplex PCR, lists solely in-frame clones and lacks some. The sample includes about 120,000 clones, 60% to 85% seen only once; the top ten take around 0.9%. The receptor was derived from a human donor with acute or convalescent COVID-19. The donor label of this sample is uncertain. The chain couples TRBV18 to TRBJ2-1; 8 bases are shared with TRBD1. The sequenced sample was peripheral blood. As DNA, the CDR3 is TGTGCCAGCTCACCCGGGACAGGCTACAATGAGCAGTTCTTC. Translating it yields CASSPGTGYNEQFF. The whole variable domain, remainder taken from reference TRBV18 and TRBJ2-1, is NAGVMQNPRHLVRRRGQEARLRCSPMKGHSHVYWYRQLPEEGLKFMVYLQKENIIDESGMPKERFSAEFPKEGPSILRIQQVVRGDSAAYFCASSPGTGYNEQFFGPGTRLTVL.